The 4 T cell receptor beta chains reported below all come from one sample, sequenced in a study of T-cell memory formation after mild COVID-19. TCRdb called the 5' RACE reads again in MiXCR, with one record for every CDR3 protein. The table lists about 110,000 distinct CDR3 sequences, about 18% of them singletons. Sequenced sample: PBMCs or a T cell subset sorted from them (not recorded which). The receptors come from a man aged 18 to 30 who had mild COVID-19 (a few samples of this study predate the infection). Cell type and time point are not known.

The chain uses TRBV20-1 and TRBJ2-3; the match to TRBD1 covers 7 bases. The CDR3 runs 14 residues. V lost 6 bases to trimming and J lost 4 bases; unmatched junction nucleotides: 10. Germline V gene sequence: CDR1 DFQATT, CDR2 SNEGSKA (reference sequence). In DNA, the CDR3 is TGCAGTGCCGCAGGGGGTGCGGAGGCAGATACGCAGTATTTT. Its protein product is CSAAGGAEADTQYF.

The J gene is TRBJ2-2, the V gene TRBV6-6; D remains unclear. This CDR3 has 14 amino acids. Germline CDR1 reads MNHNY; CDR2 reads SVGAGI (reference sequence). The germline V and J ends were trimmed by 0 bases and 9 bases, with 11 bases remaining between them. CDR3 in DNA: TGTGCCAGCAGTTACTCGGCCAACGCCCGGGAGCTGTTTTTT. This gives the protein CASSYSANARELFF.

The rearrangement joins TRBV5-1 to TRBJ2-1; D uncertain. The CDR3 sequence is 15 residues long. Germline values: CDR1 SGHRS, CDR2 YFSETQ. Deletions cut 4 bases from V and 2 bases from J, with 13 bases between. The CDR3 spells CASSLAETAYNEQFF. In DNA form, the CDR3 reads TGCGCCAGCAGCCTGGCAGAAACGGCCTACAATGAGCAGTTCTTC.

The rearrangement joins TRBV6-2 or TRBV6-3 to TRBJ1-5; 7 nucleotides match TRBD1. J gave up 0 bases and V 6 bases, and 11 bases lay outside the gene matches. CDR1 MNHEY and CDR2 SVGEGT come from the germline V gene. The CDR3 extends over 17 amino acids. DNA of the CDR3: TGTGCCAGCAGAACCGGGACAGTGAATTATAGCAATCAGCCCCAGCATTTT. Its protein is CASRTGTVNYSNQPQHF.